This T cell receptor (beta chain) was recovered during a study of T cell changes during pregnancy in multiple sclerosis. The CDR3 contains 16 residues. Profiled with immunoSEQ multiplex PCR; TCRdb holds only in-frame clones, not every one. The repertoire consists of about 68,000 clones, with 90% occurring once and the leading ten covering roughly 1.5%. This sequence joins TRBV21-1 and TRBJ2-7; the table assigns TRBD2, which was not confirmed against the DNA. TRBV21-1 is a listed pseudogene. The sample consisted of peripheral blood, taken in the third trimester of pregnancy. This sequence originates from a female donor with multiple sclerosis, enrolled in a pregnancy study. The CDR3 nucleotides are TGTGCCAGCAGCAAAGCTAAAGCGTGGGTGACCTACGAGCAGTACTTC. This encodes CASSKAKAWVTYEQYF.